One and the same sample provided the 27 T cell receptor beta chains below, sequenced in a study of T cells in Graves' hyperthyroidism and ophthalmopathy. Amplification of TCR beta CDR3 regions was performed using RNA transcripts as template. In the first-round RT-PCR of the TCR CDR3, the HTBI primer set was used. Via MiXCR, TCRdb re-called the multiplex PCR reads, giving one row per CDR3 protein. This table holds 300,000 to 400,000 distinct CDR3 sequences, around 20% found once. The specimen sequenced was blood. Every receptor here comes from a woman in her 50s with Graves' hyperthyroidism.

V is TRBV2 and J is TRBJ2-1; the match to TRBD2 covers 11 bases. Per the germline V gene, CDR1 is SNHLY and CDR2 is FYNNEI. The CDR3 sequence is 15 residues long. With V trimmed by 6 bases and J by 9 bases, 10 bases remained unmatched. CDR3 nucleotide sequence: TGTGCCAGCAGCTCCGGACTAGCGGGCCTCAGTGAGCAGTTCTTC. Translating gives CASSSGLAGLSEQFF.

This clonotype was detected many times. The J gene is TRBJ2-5, the V gene TRBV20-1; possible D gene TRBD2, 5 bases. This CDR3 is 13 amino acids long. Trimming took 6 bases from V and 1 from J, leaving 12 bases between them. The germline V gene encodes CDR1 DFQATT and CDR2 SNEGSKA (reference sequence). The chain's CDR3 is CSATTTVQETQYF. CDR3 bases: TGCAGTGCAACGACTACTGTCCAAGAGACCCAGTACTTC.

The chain uses TRBV25-1 and TRBJ1-1; no reliable D call. The length of the CDR3 is 14 residues. Trimming left V 5 bases short and J 2 bases short, with 12 bases between. CDR1 and CDR2 from the germline V gene are MGHDK and SYGVNS. In nucleotides, the CDR3 is TGTGCCAGCAGTTCCCATCCGGTTAACACTGAAGCTTTCTTT. Protein: CASSSHPVNTEAFF.

DNA of the CDR3: TGTGCCAGCAGTTCATGGACAGGGGGCAATCAGCCCCAGCATTTT. Translated, it gives CASSSWTGGNQPQHF. The chain carries TRBV12-3 or TRBV12-4 and TRBJ1-5; 9 nucleotides match TRBD1. CDR3 length equals 15 residues. With V trimmed by 4 bases and J by 2 bases, 3 bases remained unmatched.

This clonotype was picked up many times. The V and J genes are TRBV7-8 and TRBJ2-2; D gene uncertain. The CDR3 totals 14 residues. Germline V gene data show CDR1 as SGHVS and CDR2 as FQNEAQ. Trimming cost V 1 base and J 11 bases, with 14 bases left between them. CDR3 amino acids: CASSLDKLEAELFF. CDR3 nucleotide sequence: TGTGCCAGCAGCTTAGATAAGCTAGAGGCTGAGCTGTTTTTT.

V usage is TRBV2 and J usage is TRBJ2-1, with D perhaps matching TRBD1 (6 bases). Germline loops: CDR1 SNHLY, CDR2 FYNNEI. V was cut by 4 bases and J by 7 bases, with 11 bases left in between. The CDR3 is made up of 13 amino acids. DNA for the CDR3: TGTGCCAGCAGTGTGAGGGGGTTAAATGAGCAGTTCTTC. This gives the protein CASSVRGLNEQFF.

Of note for this clonotype: This sequence may be a read error, since a much larger clone differs from it by one base. The chain joins TRBV28 to TRBJ2-1; D is ambiguous. This CDR3 contains 13 residues. CDR1 is MDHEN, CDR2 SYDVKM, per germline. The CDR3 DNA reads TGTGCCAGCAGTTTAGGGTTCGGCAATGGGCAGTTCTTC. This codes for CASSLGFGNGQFF.

This clonotype was recorded many times. This chain uses TRBV20-1 with TRBJ2-1, with TRBD2 matching over 8 bases. With V trimmed by 0 bases and J by 3 bases, 7 bases remained unmatched. The CDR3 is 16 residues long. Germline assignment: CDR1 DFQATT and CDR2 SNEGSKA (reference sequence). CDR3 region: CSAREPSGRSYNEQFF. The CDR3 DNA follows: TGCAGTGCTAGAGAACCTAGCGGGCGAAGCTACAATGAGCAGTTCTTC.

This clonotype was seen at least ten times. The rearrangement joins TRBV30 to TRBJ1-3; unclear D gene. CDR3 size: 15 residues. V lost 4 bases and J lost 0, with 13 bases in between. The germline V gene encodes CDR1 GTSNPN and CDR2 SVGIG (reference sequence). The CDR3 here is CAWTKGSTSGNTIYF. The CDR3 coding sequence is TGTGCCTGGACCAAAGGCAGCACCTCTGGAAACACCATATATTTT.

Many counts were recorded for this clonotype. The chain's CDR3 is CASSFSPDYEQYF. CDR3 sequence (DNA): TGTGCCAGCAGCTTTTCTCCGGACTACGAGCAGTACTTC. The genes are TRBV11-2 and TRBJ2-7; the D is unclear. V lost 3 bases, J lost 3 bases, and 9 bases lay in between. The CDR3 spans 13 residues. Germline V gene lookup returns CDR1 SGHAT and CDR2 FQNNGV.

This clonotype was detected a few times. The chain combines TRBV18 with TRBJ1-1, with D hard to call. The germline V and J ends were trimmed by 3 bases and 0 bases, with 17 bases remaining between them. The CDR3 is 17 residues long. CDR1 is KGHSH, CDR2 LQKENI, per germline. CDR3 residues: CASSPLVTNSMNTEAFF. The CDR3 DNA follows: TGTGCCAGCTCACCGTTGGTGACGAACAGCATGAACACTGAAGCTTTCTTT.

This clonotype was recorded many times. The genes are TRBV28 and TRBJ2-3; D is unresolved. The CDR3 has 13 amino acids. Germline CDR1 and CDR2: MDHEN and SYDVKM. Between the trimmed V and J ends, which lost 6 bases and 2 bases, there was a span of 9 bases. CDR3 amino acids: CASSPLYTDTQYF. DNA of the CDR3: TGTGCCAGCAGCCCTTTGTACACAGATACGCAGTATTTT.

This clonotype was recorded at least ten times. This rearrangement joins TRBV7-2 to TRBJ1-5; a possible D gene is TRBD1 (5 bases). The germline CDR1 and CDR2 sequences are SGHTA and FQGNSA. Trimming took 5 bases from V and 7 from J, leaving 12 bases between them. This CDR3 is built from 13 residues. The CDR3 sequence is CASSAGTNQPQHF. The CDR3, as DNA: TGTGCCAGCAGCGCCGGGACGAACCAGCCCCAGCATTTT.

This clonotype was seen many times. This sequence joins TRBV29-1 and TRBJ1-1; possibly TRBD1 for D (5 bases). The CDR3 runs to 12 residues. Germline V gene data show CDR1 as SQVTM and CDR2 as ANQGSEA. Trimming shortened V by 7 bases and J by 8 bases, and 17 bases separated the two germline ends. The CDR3 DNA follows: TGCAGCGCGCGAGGGGATACTGGGGAAGCTTTCTTT. Translated, it gives CSARGDTGEAFF.

This clonotype was seen many times. Here the CDR3 reads CASSYDLGSGTQYF. In DNA, the CDR3 is TGTGCCAGCAGTTATGACTTGGGGAGTGGGACCCAGTACTTC. V gene TRBV6-5 combines with J gene TRBJ2-5; TRBD2 is a possible D gene (5 bases). The ends were cut back, 3 bases at V and 7 bases at J, with 15 bases in the middle. The CDR3 is made up of 14 amino acids. Germline CDR1 MNHEY, CDR2 SVGAGI.

This clonotype was seen a few times. The rearrangement links TRBV28 to TRBJ1-3; TRBD1 is a possible D gene (6 bases). This CDR3 region has 13 residues. Trimming left V 7 bases short and J 3 bases short, with 10 bases between. Germline V CDR1 and CDR2: MDHEN, SYDVKM. As DNA, the CDR3 is TGTGCCAGCATTGAAGGGGGTGGAAACACCATATATTTT. Protein product: CASIEGGGNTIYF.

This clonotype was observed a handful of times. This rearrangement joins TRBV20-1 to TRBJ2-7; D is perhaps TRBD1 or TRBD2 (5 bases each). The germline gives CDR1 DFQATT, CDR2 SNEGSKA (reference sequence). The CDR3 has 14 amino acids. Deletions cut 3 bases from V and 2 bases from J, with 14 bases between. CDR3: CSASTGDATYEQYF. The DNA of the CDR3 is TGCAGTGCTAGTACCGGGGACGCTACCTACGAGCAGTACTTC.

This clonotype was found a few times. The V call is TRBV20-1, the J call TRBJ1-2; the match to TRBD1 covers 7 bases. Unmatched junction bases numbered 4, after V lost 0 bases and J lost 3 bases. CDR1 DFQATT and CDR2 SNEGSKA come from the germline V gene (reference sequence). The CDR3 is made up of 14 amino acids. CDR3 DNA: TGCAGTGCTAGAGATCACAGGGGAGACTATGGCTACACCTTC. Protein: CSARDHRGDYGYTF.

This clonotype was observed many times. The chain carries TRBV5-1 and TRBJ1-6; D perhaps matches TRBD1 (6 bases). Germline CDR1 reads SGHRS; CDR2 reads YFSETQ. Trimming took 5 bases from V and 5 from J, leaving 8 bases between them. This CDR3 has 13 residues. This CDR3 is CASRQGDNSPLHF. CDR3 bases: TGCGCCAGCAGACAGGGAGATAATTCACCCCTCCACTTT.

This clonotype has ten or more counts. The rearrangement joins TRBV18 to TRBJ1-2; D not resolved. The CDR3 consists of 14 residues. Germline loops: CDR1 KGHSH, CDR2 LQKENI. The germline V and J ends were trimmed by 2 bases and 4 bases, with 11 bases remaining between them. CDR3 amino acids: CASSPGQLPYGYTF. The CDR3 DNA reads TGTGCCAGCTCACCAGGCCAGCTTCCCTATGGCTACACCTTC. Full variable domain (remainder filled in from reference TRBV18 and TRBJ1-2): NAGVMQNPRHLVRRRGQEARLRCSPMKGHSHVYWYRQLPEEGLKFMVYLQKENIIDESGMPKERFSAEFPKEGPSILRIQQVVRGDSAAYFCASSPGQLPYGYTFGSGTRLTVV.

The chain has TRBV19 and TRBJ1-4; 7 bases are shared with TRBD1. The CDR3 sequence is 16 residues long. V lost 6 bases and J lost 8; bases outside the gene matches: 15. Germline lookup yields CDR1 LNHDA and CDR2 SQIVND (reference sequence). CDR3 residues: CASSPFRGQSLEKLFF. In DNA form, the CDR3 reads TGTGCCAGTAGCCCTTTCCGGGGACAGTCCCTCGAAAAACTGTTTTTT. Variable domain in full (rest from reference TRBV19 and TRBJ1-4): DGGITQSPKYLFRKEGQNVTLSCEQNLNHDAMYWYRQDPGQGLRLIYYSQIVNDFQKGDIAEGYSVSREKKESFPLTVTSAQKNPTAFYLCASSPFRGQSLEKLFFGSGTQLSVL.

This sequence joins TRBV7-2 and TRBJ2-7, with 7 bases lining up with TRBD2. In germline, CDR1 is SGHTA, CDR2 FQGNSA. The CDR3 totals 13 residues. Trimming at V came to 5 bases and at J to 4 bases, leaving 5 bases not matched to a gene. CDR3 bases: TGTGCCAGCAGCCTCCAGCGGGGTTACGAGCAGTACTTC. Its protein is CASSLQRGYEQYF.

In this sample, this clonotype turned up a few times. The rearrangement links TRBV11-3 to TRBJ2-1; 12 bases fit TRBD2. The CDR3 runs 16 residues. With V trimmed by 3 bases and J by 4 bases, 4 bases remained unmatched. In germline, CDR1 is SGHNT, CDR2 YENEEA. The CDR3 region has the DNA TGTGCCAGCAGCTTCGGACTAGCGGGATCGTACAATGAGCAGTTCTTC. It translates to CASSFGLAGSYNEQFF.

The chain uses TRBV7-2 and TRBJ2-7; D is undetermined. Per germline, CDR1 SGHTA and CDR2 FQGNSA. V dropped 1 base and J dropped 4 bases, with 11 bases sitting between them. The CDR3 runs to 14 residues. CDR3 bases: TGTGCCAGCAGCTTAGATGCTGGCAATTACGAGCAGTACTTC. Its translation: CASSLDAGNYEQYF.

This clonotype was picked up many times. This sequence joins TRBV7-3 and TRBJ2-1; tentatively, D is TRBD1 or TRBD2 (5 bases each). Germline values: CDR1 SGHTA, CDR2 FQGTGA. Trimming took off 4 bases at V and 3 bases at J, with 13 bases between the two ends. The CDR3 is 15 amino acids. CDR3 loop: CASSSSGTVYNEQFF. Written as DNA, the CDR3 is TGTGCCAGCAGCTCTTCCGGGACGGTCTACAATGAGCAGTTCTTC. Combining the CDR3 with reference TRBV7-3 and TRBJ2-1 gives the whole variable domain GAGVSQTPSNKVTEKGKYVELRCDPISGHTALYWYRQSLGQGPEFLIYFQGTGAADDSGLPNDRFFAVRPEGSVSTLKIQRTERGDSAVYLCASSSSGTVYNEQFFGPGTRLTVL.

This clonotype was detected ten times or more. The chain joins TRBV12-3 or TRBV12-4 to TRBJ2-1; 10 bases map to TRBD1. This CDR3 comprises 14 residues. Trimming took 6 bases from V and 7 from J; bases not matched to a gene: 6. The CDR3 DNA reads as TGTGCCAGCAGACCGGGACAGGGGTTTAATGAGCAGTTCTTC. This codes for CASRPGQGFNEQFF.

This clonotype was detected only a few times. This chain links TRBV28 with TRBJ1-1; 9 bases line up with TRBD1. CDR1 is MDHEN, CDR2 SYDVKM, per germline. The CDR3 contains 16 residues. With 4 bases clipped from V and 6 bases from J, the junction kept 12 bases outside the gene matches. The CDR3 region has the DNA TGTGCCAGCAGTTATACAGGGGGCGGTAAATTCTCTGAAGCTTTCTTT. Translated: CASSYTGGGKFSEAFF.